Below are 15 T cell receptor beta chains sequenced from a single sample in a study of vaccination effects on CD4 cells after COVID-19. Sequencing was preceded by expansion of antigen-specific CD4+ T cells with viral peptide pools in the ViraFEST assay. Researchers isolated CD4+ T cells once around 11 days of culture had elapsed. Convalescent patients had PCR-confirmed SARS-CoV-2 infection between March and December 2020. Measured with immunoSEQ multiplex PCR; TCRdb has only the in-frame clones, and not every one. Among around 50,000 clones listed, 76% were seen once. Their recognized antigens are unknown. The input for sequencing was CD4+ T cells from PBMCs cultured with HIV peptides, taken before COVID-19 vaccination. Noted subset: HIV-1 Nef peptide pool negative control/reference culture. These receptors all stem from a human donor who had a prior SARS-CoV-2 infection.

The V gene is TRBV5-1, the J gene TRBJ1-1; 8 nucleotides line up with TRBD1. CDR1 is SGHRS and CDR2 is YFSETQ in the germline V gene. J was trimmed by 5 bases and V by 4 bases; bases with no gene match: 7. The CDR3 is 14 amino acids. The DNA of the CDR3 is TGCGCCAGCAGCGCGCAGGGGGCGCTTACTGAAGCTTTCTTT. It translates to CASSAQGALTEAFF.

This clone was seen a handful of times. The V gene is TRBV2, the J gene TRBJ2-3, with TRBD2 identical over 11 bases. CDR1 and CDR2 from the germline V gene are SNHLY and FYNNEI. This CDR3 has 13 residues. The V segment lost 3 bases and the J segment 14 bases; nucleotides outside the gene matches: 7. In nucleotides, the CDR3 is TGTGCCAGCAGTGACACTAGCGGGAGCCCCCCGTATTTT. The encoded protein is CASSDTSGSPPYF.

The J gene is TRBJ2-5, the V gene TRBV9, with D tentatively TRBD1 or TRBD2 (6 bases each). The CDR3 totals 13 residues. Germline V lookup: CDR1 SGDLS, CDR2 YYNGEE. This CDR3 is CATGTGGEETQYF. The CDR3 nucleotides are TGTGCAACAGGGACTGGAGGTGAAGAGACCCAGTACTTC.

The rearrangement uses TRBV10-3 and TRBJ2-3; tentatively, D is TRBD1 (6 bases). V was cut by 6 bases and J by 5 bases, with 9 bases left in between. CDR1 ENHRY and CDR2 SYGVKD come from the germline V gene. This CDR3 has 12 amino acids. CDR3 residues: CAISPGEDTQYF. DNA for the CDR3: TGTGCCATCAGCCCAGGGGAAGATACGCAGTATTTT.

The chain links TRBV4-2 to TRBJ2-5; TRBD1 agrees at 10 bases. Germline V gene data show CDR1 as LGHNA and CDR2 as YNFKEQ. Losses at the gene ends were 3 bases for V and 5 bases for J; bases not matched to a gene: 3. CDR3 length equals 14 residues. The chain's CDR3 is CASSQGQGWETQYF. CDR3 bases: TGTGCCAGCAGCCAGGGACAGGGGTGGGAGACCCAGTACTTC.

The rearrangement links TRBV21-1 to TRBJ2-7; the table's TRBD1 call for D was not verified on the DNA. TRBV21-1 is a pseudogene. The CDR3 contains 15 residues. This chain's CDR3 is CASTKGQDSYYEQYF. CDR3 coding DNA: TGTGCCAGCACCAAAGGACAGGACTCGTATTACGAGCAGTACTTC.

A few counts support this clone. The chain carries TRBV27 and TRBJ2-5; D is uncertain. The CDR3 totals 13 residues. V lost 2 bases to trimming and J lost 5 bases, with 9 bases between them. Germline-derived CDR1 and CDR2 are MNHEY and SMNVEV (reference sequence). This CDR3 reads CASSLSIGETQYF. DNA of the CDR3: TGTGCCAGCAGTTTAAGTATAGGTGAGACCCAGTACTTC.

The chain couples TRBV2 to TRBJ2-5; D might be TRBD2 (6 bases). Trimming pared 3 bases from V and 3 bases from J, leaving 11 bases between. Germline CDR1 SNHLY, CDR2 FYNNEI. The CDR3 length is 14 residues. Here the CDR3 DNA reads TGTGCCAGCAGTGAGGTAGTAGCGGAAGAGACCCAGTACTTC. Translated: CASSEVVAEETQYF.

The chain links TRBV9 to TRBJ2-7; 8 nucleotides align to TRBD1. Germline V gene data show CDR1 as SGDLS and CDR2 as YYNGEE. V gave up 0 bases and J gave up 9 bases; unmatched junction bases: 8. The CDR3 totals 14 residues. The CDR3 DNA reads TGTGCCAGCAGCGTAGGTGTGGCAGGGGGCGTGCAGTACTTC. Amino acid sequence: CASSVGVAGGVQYF.

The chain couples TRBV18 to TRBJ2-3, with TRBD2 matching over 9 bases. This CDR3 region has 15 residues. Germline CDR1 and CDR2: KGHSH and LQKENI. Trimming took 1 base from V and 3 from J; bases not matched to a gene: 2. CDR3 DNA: TGTGCCAGCTCACCACTAGCGGGAGTAACAGATACGCAGTATTTT. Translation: CASSPLAGVTDTQYF.

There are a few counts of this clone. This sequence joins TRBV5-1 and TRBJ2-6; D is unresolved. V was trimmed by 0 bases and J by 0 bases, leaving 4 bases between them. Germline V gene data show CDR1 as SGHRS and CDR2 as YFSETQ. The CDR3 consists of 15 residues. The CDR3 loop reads CASSLADSGANVLTF. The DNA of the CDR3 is TGCGCCAGCAGCTTGGCCGACTCTGGGGCCAACGTCCTGACTTTC.

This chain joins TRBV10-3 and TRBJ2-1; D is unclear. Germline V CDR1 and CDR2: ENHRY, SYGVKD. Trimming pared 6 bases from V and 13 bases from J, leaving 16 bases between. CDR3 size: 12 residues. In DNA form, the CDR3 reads TGTGCCATCAGGGACGGGTCGGTTTTTCAGTTCTTC. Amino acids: CAIRDGSVFQFF.

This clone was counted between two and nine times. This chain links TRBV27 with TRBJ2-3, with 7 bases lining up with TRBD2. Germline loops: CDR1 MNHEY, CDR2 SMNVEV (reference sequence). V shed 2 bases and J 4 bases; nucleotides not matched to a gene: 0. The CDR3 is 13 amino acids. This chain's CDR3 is CASSLRGADTQYF. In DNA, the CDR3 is TGTGCCAGCAGTTTACGGGGGGCAGATACGCAGTATTTT.

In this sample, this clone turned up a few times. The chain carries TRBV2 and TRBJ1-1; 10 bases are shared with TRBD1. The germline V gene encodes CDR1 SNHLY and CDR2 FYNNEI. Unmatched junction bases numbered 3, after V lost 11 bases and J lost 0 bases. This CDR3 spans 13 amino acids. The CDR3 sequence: CASGQGVNTEAFF. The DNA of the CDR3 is TGTGCCTCAGGACAGGGGGTGAACACTGAAGCTTTCTTT.

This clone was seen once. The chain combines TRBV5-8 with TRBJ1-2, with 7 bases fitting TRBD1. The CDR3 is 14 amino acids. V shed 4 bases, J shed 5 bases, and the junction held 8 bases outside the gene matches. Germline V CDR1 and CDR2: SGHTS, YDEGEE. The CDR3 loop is CASSLQGGPYGYTF. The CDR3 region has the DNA TGTGCCAGCAGCCTCCAGGGGGGGCCGTATGGCTACACCTTC.